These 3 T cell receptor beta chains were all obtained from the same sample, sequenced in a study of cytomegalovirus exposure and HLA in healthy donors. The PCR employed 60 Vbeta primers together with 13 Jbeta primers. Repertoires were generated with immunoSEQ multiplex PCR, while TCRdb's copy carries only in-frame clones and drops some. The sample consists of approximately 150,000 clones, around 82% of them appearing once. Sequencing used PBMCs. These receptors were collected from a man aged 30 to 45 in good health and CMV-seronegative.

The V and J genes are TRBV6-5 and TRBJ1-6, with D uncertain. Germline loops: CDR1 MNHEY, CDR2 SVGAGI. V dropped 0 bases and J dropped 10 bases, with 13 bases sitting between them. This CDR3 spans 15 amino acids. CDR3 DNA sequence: TGTGCCAGCAGTTACTCACCCGTAGCTGGATCACCCCTCCACTTT. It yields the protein CASSYSPVAGSPLHF.

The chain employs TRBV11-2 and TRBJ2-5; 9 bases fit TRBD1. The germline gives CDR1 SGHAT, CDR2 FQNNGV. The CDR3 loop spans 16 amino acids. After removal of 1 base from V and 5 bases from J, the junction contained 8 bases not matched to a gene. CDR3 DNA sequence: TGTGCCAGCAGCTTAGTCGACAGGGGGACGTGGGAGACCCAGTACTTC. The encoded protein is CASSLVDRGTWETQYF.

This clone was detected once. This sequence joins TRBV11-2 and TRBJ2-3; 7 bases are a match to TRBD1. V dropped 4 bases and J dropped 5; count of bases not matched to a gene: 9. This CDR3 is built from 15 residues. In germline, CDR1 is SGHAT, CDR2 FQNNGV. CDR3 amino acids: CASSYLRDSVDTQYF. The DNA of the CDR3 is TGTGCCAGCAGCTACCTCCGGGACAGCGTAGATACGCAGTATTTT.